This paragraph reports one TCR beta chain. Clones were sequenced by immunoSEQ multiplex PCR, and TCRdb holds only the in-frame ones, with some missing. The table records about 67,000 clones, around 90% of them present only once. The CDR3 contains 16 residues. Trimming pared 1 base from V and 0 bases from J, leaving 10 bases between. Germline V gene data show CDR1 as SGHAT and CDR2 as FQDESV (reference sequence). This record belongs to a study of T cell changes during pregnancy in multiple sclerosis. This TCR was sampled from a female donor in good health, enrolled as a control in a pregnancy study. This chain links TRBV11-1 with TRBJ1-3; no definite D call. The specimen was peripheral blood, collected in the first trimester of pregnancy. CDR3 in amino acids: CASSLGHSNSGNTIYF. The CDR3 nucleotides are TGTGCCAGCAGCTTAGGACACTCCAACTCTGGAAACACCATATATTTT.